The entry below describes one T cell receptor beta chain. What it binds is not known. These data belong to a study of blood T cells in healthy people across ages. Roughly 9.2 milliliters was the volume of peripheral blood drawn from each donor. At least 6 micrograms of total RNA were extracted per sample. Trimming stripped 6 bases from V and 0 bases from J, with 9 bases between. The CDR3 length is 14 residues. Using a J-beta primer mix together with a sample-barcoded 5' primer, a second PCR was run for about 6 to 11 cycles. TCRdb re-analysed the 5' RACE reads in MiXCR, keeping a single row per CDR3 protein. The data show almost 800,000 distinct CDR3 sequences, roughly 60% seen once. Findings and limits, study-wide: Both naive CD4+ cell counts and diversity were greater in long-lived donors than in aged donors.

This TCR came from a man younger than 45 in good health. V and J are TRBV12-3 or TRBV12-4 and TRBJ2-1, with D perhaps being TRBD1 or TRBD2 (6 bases each). Sequencing was carried out using blood. The CDR3 DNA is TGTGCCAGCAGGGGGGGCACCTCCTACAATGAGCAGTTCTTC. Protein: CASRGGTSYNEQFF.